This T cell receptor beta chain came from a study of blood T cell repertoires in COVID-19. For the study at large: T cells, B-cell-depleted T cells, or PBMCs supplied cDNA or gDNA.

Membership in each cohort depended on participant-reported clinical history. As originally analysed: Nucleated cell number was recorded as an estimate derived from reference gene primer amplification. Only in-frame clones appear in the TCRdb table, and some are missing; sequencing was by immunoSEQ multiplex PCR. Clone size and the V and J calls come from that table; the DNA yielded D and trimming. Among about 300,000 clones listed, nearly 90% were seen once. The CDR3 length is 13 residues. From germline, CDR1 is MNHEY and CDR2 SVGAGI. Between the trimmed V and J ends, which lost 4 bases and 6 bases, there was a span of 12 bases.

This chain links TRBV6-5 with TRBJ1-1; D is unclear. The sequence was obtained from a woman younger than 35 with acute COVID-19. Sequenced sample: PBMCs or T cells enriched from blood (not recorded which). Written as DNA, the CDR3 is TGTGCCAGCAGTTTCAAAAATGGCTCTGAAGCTTTCTTT. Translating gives CASSFKNGSEAFF.